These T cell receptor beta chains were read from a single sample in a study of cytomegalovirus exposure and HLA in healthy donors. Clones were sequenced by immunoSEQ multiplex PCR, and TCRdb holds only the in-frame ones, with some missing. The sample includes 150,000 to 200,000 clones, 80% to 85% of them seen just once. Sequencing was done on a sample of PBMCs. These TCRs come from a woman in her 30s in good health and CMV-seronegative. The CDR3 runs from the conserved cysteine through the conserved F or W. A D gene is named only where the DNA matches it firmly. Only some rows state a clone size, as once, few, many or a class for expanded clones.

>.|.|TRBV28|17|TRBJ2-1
TGTGCCAGCAGTCCTCCTACTTGGCTCACTACCTACAATGAGCAGTTCTTC
CASSPPTWLTTYNEQFF
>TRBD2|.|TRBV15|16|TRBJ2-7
TGTGCCACCAGCAGTGTGGCTAGCGGGCTATCGGGCGAGCAGTACTTC
CATSSVASGLSGEQYF
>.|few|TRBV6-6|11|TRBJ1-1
TGTGCCAGCAGTACGGGAAGGCGAGCTTTCTTT
CASSTGRRAFF
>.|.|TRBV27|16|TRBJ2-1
TGTGCCAGCAGTGCCCGACCCGTCATAGCCCCCAATGAGCAGTTCTTC
CASSARPVIAPNEQFF
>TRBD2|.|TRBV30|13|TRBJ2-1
TGTGCCTGGAGTACCAATAGCGGGAGAAAGCAGTTCTTC
CAWSTNSGRKQFF
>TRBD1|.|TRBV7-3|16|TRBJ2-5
TGTGCCAGCAGGGGGACAGGGCTTGCCCTTCAAGAGACCCAGTACTTC
CASRGTGLALQETQYF
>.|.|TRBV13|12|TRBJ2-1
TGTGCCAGCAGCTCAAACCAGGCTAGCAAGTTCTTC
CASSSNQASKFF
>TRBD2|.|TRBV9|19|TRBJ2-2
TGTGCCAGCAGCACTCGGGGGGCTAGCGGGGGAACGAACACCGGGGAGCTGTTTTTT
CASSTRGASGGTNTGELFF
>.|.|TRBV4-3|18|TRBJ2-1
TGCGCCAGCAGCCAAGAAGTTCCCGCTAGTCGCTTCTACAATGAGCAGTTCTTC
CASSQEVPASRFYNEQFF
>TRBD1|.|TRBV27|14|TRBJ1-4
TGTGCCAGCAGTTCCAGACAGGGGGGTGAAAAACTGTTTTTT
CASSSRQGGEKLFF
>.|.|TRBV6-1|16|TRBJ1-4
TGTGCCAGCAGTGAAGCGCTCGCGGGGTCTAATGAAAAACTGTTTTTT
CASSEALAGSNEKLFF
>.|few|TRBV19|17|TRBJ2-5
TGTGCCAGTAGTACTAGCCTCTTCAAGACCTTAGGGGAGACCCAGTACTTC
CASSTSLFKTLGETQYF
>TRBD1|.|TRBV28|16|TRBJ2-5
TGTGCCAGCAGTTTACATGGGGGACAGCTCCAAGAGACCCAGTACTTC
CASSLHGGQLQETQYF
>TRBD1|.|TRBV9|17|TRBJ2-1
TGTGCCAGCAGCGCCGACAGGGGGCTGGGGGGATACAATGAGCAGTTCTTC
CASSADRGLGGYNEQFF
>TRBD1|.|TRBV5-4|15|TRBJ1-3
TGTGCCAGCAGCTTGGACAGGGGGGCTGGAAACACCATATATTTT
CASSLDRGAGNTIYF
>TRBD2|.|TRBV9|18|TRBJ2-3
TGTGCCAGATTAGGGGGACTAGCGGGAGAGCGGGGTCGGGATACGCAGTATTTT
CARLGGLAGERGRDTQYF
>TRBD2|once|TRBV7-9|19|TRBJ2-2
TGTGCCAGCAGAGAGGAAAATACTAGCGGGGGCCGAAACACCGGGGAGCTGTTTTTT
CASREENTSGGRNTGELFF
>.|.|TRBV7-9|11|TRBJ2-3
TGTGCCAGCACAGGCCCAGATACGCAGTATTTT
CASTGPDTQYF
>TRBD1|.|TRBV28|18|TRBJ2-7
TGTGCCAGCAGTTCCTCCGGGACAGGGGAATGGCGGCGTTACGAGCAGTACTTC
CASSSSGTGEWRRYEQYF
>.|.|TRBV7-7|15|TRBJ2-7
TGTGCTAGCAGCTTCGGCCAGGGCGGATCCTACGAGCAGTACTTC
CASSFGQGGSYEQYF
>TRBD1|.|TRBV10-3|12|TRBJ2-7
TGTGCCACCTCGGGACAGTCCTACGAGCAGTACTTC
CATSGQSYEQYF
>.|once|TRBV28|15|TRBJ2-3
TGTGCCAGCAGCCTCTCAGGGACACGCACAGATACGCAGTATTTT
CASSLSGTRTDTQYF
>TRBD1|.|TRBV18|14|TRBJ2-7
TGTGCCAGCTCACTGAGACAGGGAACTGACGAGCAGTACTTC
CASSLRQGTDEQYF
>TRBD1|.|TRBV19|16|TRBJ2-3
TGTGCCAGTAGTATGGGACAGGGGGGGTTCACAGATACGCAGTATTTT
CASSMGQGGFTDTQYF
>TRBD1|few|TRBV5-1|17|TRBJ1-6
TGCGCCAGCAGCCCCGGGACAGTGAGCTCCTATAATTCACCCCTCCACTTT
CASSPGTVSSYNSPLHF
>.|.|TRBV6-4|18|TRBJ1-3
TGTGCCAGCAGTGTCCAGGACAGCGGTCCAGACTCTGGAAACACCATATATTTT
CASSVQDSGPDSGNTIYF
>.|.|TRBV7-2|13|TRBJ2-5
TGTGCCAGCAGCGGACAGACGGCGGAGACCCAGTACTTC
CASSGQTAETQYF
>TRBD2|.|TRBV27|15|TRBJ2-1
TGTGCCAGCAGTTTTCTGGGCGGGGGGGCGGATGAGCAGTTCTTC
CASSFLGGGADEQFF
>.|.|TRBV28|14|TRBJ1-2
TGTGCCAGCAGTACGGACAGTGGGAACTATGGCTACACCTTC
CASSTDSGNYGYTF
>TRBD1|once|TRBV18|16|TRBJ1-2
TGTGCCAGCTCACCCCCCGGGACAGGGGGCGACTATGGCTACACCTTC
CASSPPGTGGDYGYTF
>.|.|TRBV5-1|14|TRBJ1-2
TGCGCCAGCAGCTTGGAGGGGGGGAACTATGGCTACACCTTC
CASSLEGGNYGYTF
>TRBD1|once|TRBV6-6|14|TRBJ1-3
TGTGCCAGCAGGGACGGGACAGCGAGAAACACCATATATTTT
CASRDGTARNTIYF
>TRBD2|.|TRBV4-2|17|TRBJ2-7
TGTGCCAGCAGCCAGCTGACTAGCGGAGGGGGGCCCTACGAGCAGTACTTC
CASSQLTSGGGPYEQYF
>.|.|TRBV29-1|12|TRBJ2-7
TGCAGCGTTCAGTACAGCTCCTACGAGCAGTACTTC
CSVQYSSYEQYF
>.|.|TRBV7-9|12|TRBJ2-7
TGTGCCAGCAGCGACATGCCCTACGAGCAGTACTTC
CASSDMPYEQYF
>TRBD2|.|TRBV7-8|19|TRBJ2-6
TGTGCCAGCAGCTTAGACCCTAGCGGGAGGATCTCTGGGGCCAACGTCCTGACTTTC
CASSLDPSGRISGANVLTF
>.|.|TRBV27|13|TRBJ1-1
TGTGCCAGCAGTTTTCGGGGTGGCACTGAAGCTTTCTTT
CASSFRGGTEAFF
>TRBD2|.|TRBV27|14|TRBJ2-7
TGTGCCAGCAGACGTAGCGGGAGGGGTTACGAGCAGTACTTC
CASRRSGRGYEQYF
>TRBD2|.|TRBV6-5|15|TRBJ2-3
TGTGCCAGCAGTTCTTACCGGGAGGGGGGAGATACGCAGTATTTT
CASSSYREGGDTQYF
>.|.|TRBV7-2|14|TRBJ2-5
TGTGCCAGCAGCTTAGCGGAGTGGCAAGAGACCCAGTACTTC
CASSLAEWQETQYF
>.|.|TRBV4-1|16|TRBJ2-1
TGCGCCAGCAGCCATAGTTCCGGGTCCCACCCTAATGAGCAGTTCTTC
CASSHSSGSHPNEQFF
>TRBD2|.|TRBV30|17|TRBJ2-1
TGTGCCTGGAACGCGGGAGGGCCCTCAAGTGTGTACAATGAGCAGTTCTTC
CAWNAGGPSSVYNEQFF